This note documents a single T cell receptor (beta chain) sequence. This clonotype was detected a few times. This clone's antigen is unknown. No per-base quality is available; no much larger clone lies one base away. Synthesis of TCR cDNA relied on 5'RACE template switching, a step that introduced a universal primer site along with unique molecular identifiers. Priming of cDNA synthesis was performed from both the TCR alpha and TCR beta constant segments. Library amplification involved two PCR steps, and the second step added sample barcodes and sequencing adapters. Sequencing of libraries was done on Illumina HiSeq 2500 (2x100 bp) or NovaSeq (2x150 bp). The authors' analysis ran thus. MIGEC handled demultiplexing of reads and collapsing into UMI consensus sequences, while MiXCR performed V(D)J alignment. Vaccine-responding clonotypes were defined with edgeR using replicate PBMC samples, requiring FDR below 0.01 and a log2 fold change above 5 up to day 15. Each bulk clonotype received a CD4 or CD8 identity based on whether the sequenced CD4 or CD8 repertoire contained that clonotype at higher abundance. TCRdb took the public reads, trimmed them with fastp at Q25, ran MiXCR for clone calling and kept in-frame beta chains. Here each entry gathers all rows of one CDR3 protein and keeps the most common genes and DNA. The V and J calls and clone size come from TCRdb's table, not from the authors' own analysis. For this sample there are over 150,000 distinct CDR3 sequences; 6.2% appear just once. The ten largest clonotypes hold roughly 3% of the sample.

The source of the sample is a study of T cells after yellow fever vaccination (dated by TCRdb to the late 2010s). About the full investigation: The SMART-Seq v4 Ultra Low Input RNA kit was used to prepare libraries from fractions with low cell numbers. Bulk TCR alpha and beta repertoires were sequenced longitudinally to track T-cell clones before and after primary and booster YFV17D yellow fever vaccination. Two healthy male donors, one aged 18 to 29 and one aged 30 to 40 years, made up the cohort. Blood was collected at multiple timepoints before and after primary and secondary immunization, and bulk PBMC replicates and cell subsets were isolated.

Overall study outcomes, separate from this receptor: Because the study included only a couple of donors, the extent to which the findings can be generalized is limited. Compared with the primary T-cell response, the secondary T-cell response was weaker but faster, peaking on day 5 rather than day 15. After the booster, most of the clones that had expanded following primary vaccination were detected again (just under 97% of CD4 and more than 85% of CD8), which suggests that memory was broadly maintained. A small share of clonotypes occurred in both CD4 and CD8 compartments, likely arising from convergent recombination. Computational filtering was required because FACS-sorted repertoires could contain abundant contaminating clonotypes from the bulk population.

Reading the label with the study, this specimen's treatment or condition is: live attenuated yellow fever vaccine strain. A standard Ficoll-Paque protocol was used to isolate PBMCs from peripheral blood. Dynabeads CD4 and CD8 positive selection kits were used to isolate the CD4 and CD8 T-cell fractions. TriZol was used to extract RNA from bulk PBMCs, from CD4 and CD8 fractions, and from dextramer-positive and dextramer-negative fractions. The sample consisted of CD4+ T cells sorted from PBMCs, taken on the day of the first yellow fever vaccination. The TCR was taken from a man aged 18-30 years who received the YFV17D yellow fever vaccine.

The DNA sequence is as follows: TGTGCCAGCAGTTACTTTGCGGGGGGGTACACCGGGGAGCTGTTTTTT. It codes for CASSYFAGGYTGELFF. The chain was built from TRBV6-5 and TRBJ2-2; 9 nucleotides in the junction match TRBD2. Its CDR3 holds 16 amino acids, cysteine through phenylalanine. The kept DNA is CDR3 alone, 48 bases in frame from the first base. After removal of 1 base from V and 3 bases from J, the junction retains 3 bases not matched to a gene. The germline V gene provides CDR1 MNHEY and CDR2 SVGAGI.